This TCR beta chain emerged from a study of beta chain features in type 1 diabetes. Study-wide results and limits: Whether HLA type influences TCRB rearrangement remained unresolved here. Moderate yet significant TCRB CDR3 shortening was seen in Type 1 diabetes patients in all four CD4+ subsets. VDJ junctions from type 1 diabetes patients carried fewer insertions and larger deletions.

Of the isolated RNA, all was reverse transcribed, and so the sequenced material was expressed TCRB transcripts. The assay was immunoSEQ multiplex PCR, and TCRdb's table has in-frame clones only and misses some. The sample holds hundreds of thousands of clones; 11% to 15% are singletons and the top ten take approximately 0.038%. In its sample, this clone was seen a few times. Its antigen is not identified. This CDR3 comprises 17 residues. Unmatched junction bases numbered 12, after V lost 5 bases and J lost 7 bases. Germline V gives CDR1 SEHNR, CDR2 FQNEAQ (reference sequence). Every donor provided one heparinised blood draw, which averaged approximately 120 mL.

J is TRBJ2-1 and V is TRBV7-9; TRBD2 agrees at 12 bases. The TCR comes from a man aged 25-45 years in good health. Material: naive CD4+ T cells from blood. This CDR3 is CASSPTSGSSRWNEQFF. CDR3 bases: TGTGCCAGCAGCCCGACTAGCGGGAGCTCAAGGTGGAATGAGCAGTTCTTC.